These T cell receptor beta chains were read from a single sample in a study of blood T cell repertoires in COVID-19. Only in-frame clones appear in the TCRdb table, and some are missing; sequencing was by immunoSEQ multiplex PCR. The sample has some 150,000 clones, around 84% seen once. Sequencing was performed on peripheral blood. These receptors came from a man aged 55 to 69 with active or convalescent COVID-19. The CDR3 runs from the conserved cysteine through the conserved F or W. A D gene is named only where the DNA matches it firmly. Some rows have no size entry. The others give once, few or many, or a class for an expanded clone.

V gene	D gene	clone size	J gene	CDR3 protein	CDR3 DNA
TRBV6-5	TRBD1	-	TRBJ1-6	CASSSVDRGNSPLHF	TGTGCCAGCAGTTCCGTGGACAGGGGAAATTCACCCCTCCACTTT
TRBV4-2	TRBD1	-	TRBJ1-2	CASSPDRANYGYTF	TGTGCCAGCAGCCCCGACAGGGCCAACTATGGCTACACCTTC
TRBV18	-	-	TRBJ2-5	CASSPRTLQETQYF	TGTGCCAGCTCACCTAGGACACTGCAAGAGACCCAGTACTTC
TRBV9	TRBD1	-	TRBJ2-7	CASSGKQGPPDEQYF	TGTGCCAGCAGCGGGAAACAGGGGCCCCCGGACGAGCAGTACTTC
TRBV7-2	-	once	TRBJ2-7	CASSLAASQYF	TGTGCCAGCAGCCTCGCGGCTTCTCAGTACTTC
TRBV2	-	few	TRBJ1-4	CASSKDGTPGEKLFF	TGTGCCAGCAGCAAAGACGGGACACCAGGGGAAAAACTGTTTTTT
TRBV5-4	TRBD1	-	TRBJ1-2	CASSSGQNYGYTF	TGTGCCAGCAGCTCGGGACAGAACTATGGCTACACCTTC
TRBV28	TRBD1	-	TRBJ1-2	CASSSPGGASYGYTF	TGTGCCAGCAGTTCGCCAGGGGGCGCGAGCTATGGCTACACCTTC
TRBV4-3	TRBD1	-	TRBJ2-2	CASSQRTGTGELFF	TGCGCCAGCAGCCAGAGGACAGGGACCGGGGAGCTGTTTTTT
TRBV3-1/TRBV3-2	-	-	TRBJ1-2	CASSPPAAPSYTF	TGTGCCAGCAGCCCCCCCGCGGCCCCGAGCTACACCTTC
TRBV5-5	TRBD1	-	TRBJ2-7	CASSAPQGRYEQYF	TGTGCCAGCAGCGCGCCACAGGGGCGCTACGAGCAGTACTTC
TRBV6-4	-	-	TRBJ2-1	CASSRQERSEQFF	TGTGCCAGCTCTCGGCAGGAGCGGAGTGAGCAGTTCTTC
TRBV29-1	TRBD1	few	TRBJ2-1	CSVEDSGQGDYNEQFF	TGCAGCGTTGAAGATTCGGGACAGGGAGATTACAATGAGCAGTTCTTC
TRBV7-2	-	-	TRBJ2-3	CASSLQGSSTDTQYF	TGTGCCAGCAGCTTACAGGGGTCCTCCACAGATACGCAGTATTTT
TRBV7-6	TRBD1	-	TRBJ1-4	CASSLTGGLTTNEKLFF	TGTGCCAGCAGCCTGACAGGGGGCCTCACAACTAATGAAAAACTGTTTTTT
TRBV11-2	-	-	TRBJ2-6	CASSSPGANVLTF	TGTGCCAGCAGCTCCCCGGGGGCCAACGTCCTGACTTTC
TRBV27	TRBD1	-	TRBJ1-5	CASSSRQGYNQPQHF	TGTGCCAGCAGCAGTCGACAGGGTTACAATCAGCCCCAGCATTTT
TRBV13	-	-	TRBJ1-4	CASSTTDGEKLFF	TGTGCCAGCAGCACCACAGATGGTGAAAAACTGTTTTTT
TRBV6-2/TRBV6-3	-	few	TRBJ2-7	CASSYPGQPYEQYF	TGTGCCAGCAGTTATCCTGGGCAGCCTTACGAGCAGTACTTC
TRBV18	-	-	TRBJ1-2	CASSPVATNYGYTF	TGTGCCAGCTCACCGGTAGCCACTAACTATGGCTACACCTTC
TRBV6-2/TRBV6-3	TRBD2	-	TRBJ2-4	CASSSGGTYKNIQYF	TGTGCCAGCAGCTCCGGGGGGACGTACAAAAACATTCAGTACTTC
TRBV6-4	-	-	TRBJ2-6	CASSDAAGANVLTF	TGTGCCAGCAGTGACGCAGCTGGGGCCAACGTCCTGACTTTC
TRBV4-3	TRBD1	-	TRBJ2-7	CASSQSRDREQYF	TGCGCCAGCAGCCAGTCCCGGGACAGGGAGCAGTACTTC
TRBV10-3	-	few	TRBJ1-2	CAISVRGDDGYTF	TGTGCCATCAGTGTCAGGGGCGATGATGGCTACACCTTC
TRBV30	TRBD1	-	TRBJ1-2	CAWSAGQGTNYGYTF	TGTGCCTGGAGTGCTGGACAGGGCACTAACTATGGCTACACCTTC
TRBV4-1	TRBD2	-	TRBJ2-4	CASSPGLARGLAKNIQYF	TGCGCCAGCAGCCCAGGCCTTGCGCGGGGGTTAGCCAAAAACATTCAGTACTTC
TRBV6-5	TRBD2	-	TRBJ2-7	CASSRTSGPREQYF	TGTGCCAGCAGTCGGACTAGCGGACCCAGGGAGCAGTACTTC
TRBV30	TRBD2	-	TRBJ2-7	CAGGGLAVYEQYF	TGTGCCGGTGGGGGACTAGCGGTTTACGAGCAGTACTTC
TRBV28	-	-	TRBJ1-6	CASSLREQNSPLHF	TGTGCCAGCAGCTTAAGGGAGCAAAATTCACCCCTCCACTTT
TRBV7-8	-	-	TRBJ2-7	CASSLGTPFSYEQYF	TGTGCCAGCAGCCTCGGGACACCGTTCTCCTACGAGCAGTACTTC
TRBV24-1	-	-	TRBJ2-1	CATSAPSGEQFF	TGTGCCACCAGTGCCCCGTCGGGAGAGCAGTTCTTC
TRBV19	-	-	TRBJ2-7	CATSETYSSYEQYF	TGTGCCACCTCGGAAACTTACAGCTCCTACGAGCAGTACTTC
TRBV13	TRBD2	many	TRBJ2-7	CASSLGLALVGQYF	TGTGCCAGCAGCTTAGGACTAGCGCTCGTCGGGCAGTACTTC
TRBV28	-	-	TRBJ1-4	CASSPPTAGGEKLFF	TGTGCCAGCAGTCCCCCGACAGCGGGTGGGGAAAAACTGTTTTTT
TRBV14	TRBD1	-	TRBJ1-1	CASSQAYPTGEAFF	TGTGCCAGCAGCCAAGCCTATCCCACAGGGGAGGCTTTCTTT
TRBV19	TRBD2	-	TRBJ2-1	CASSILGREYNEQFF	TGTGCCAGTAGTATATTAGGGCGGGAGTACAATGAGCAGTTCTTC
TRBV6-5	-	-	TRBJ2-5	CASKSPTSQETQYF	TGTGCCAGCAAGAGTCCCACCTCCCAAGAGACCCAGTACTTC
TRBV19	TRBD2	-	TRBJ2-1	CASSISASGVYRQFF	TGTGCCAGTAGTATCTCGGCTAGCGGGGTCTACAGGCAGTTCTTC
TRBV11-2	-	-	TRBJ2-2	CASSRGRLNTGELFF	TGTGCCAGCAGCCGCGGGCGGTTGAACACCGGGGAGCTGTTTTTT
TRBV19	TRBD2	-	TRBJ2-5	CASRGGAETQYF	TGTGCCAGTCGCGGGGGGGCAGAGACCCAGTACTTC
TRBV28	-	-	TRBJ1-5	CASSLLTVSNQPQHF	TGTGCCAGCAGTTTACTCACAGTTAGCAATCAGCCCCAGCATTTT
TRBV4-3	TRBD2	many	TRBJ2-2	CASSRLAGLGELFF	TGCGCCAGCAGCCGCCTAGCGGGACTCGGGGAGCTGTTTTTT
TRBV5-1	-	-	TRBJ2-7	CASSPWGGPQSYEQYF	TGCGCCAGCAGCCCCTGGGGGGGCCCTCAGTCCTACGAGCAGTACTTC
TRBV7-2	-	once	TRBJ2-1	CASSSRNGGNEQFF	TGTGCCAGCAGCTCAAGGAATGGAGGCAATGAGCAGTTCTTC
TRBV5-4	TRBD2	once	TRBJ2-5	CASRPSGLAVGDQETQYF	TGTGCCAGCAGGCCCTCGGGACTAGCAGTTGGGGACCAAGAGACCCAGTACTTC
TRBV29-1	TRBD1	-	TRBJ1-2	CSAQGGTGSGYTF	TGCAGCGCCCAGGGAGGGACAGGCAGTGGCTACACCTTC
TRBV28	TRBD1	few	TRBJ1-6	CASLASGQYISPLHF	TGTGCCAGCCTAGCGTCGGGACAGTACATTTCACCCCTCCACTTT
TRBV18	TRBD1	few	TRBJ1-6	CASSPGQGGNSPLHF	TGTGCCAGCTCACCCGGACAGGGGGGAAATTCACCCCTCCACTTT
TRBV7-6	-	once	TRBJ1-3	CASSRGPGAGNTIYF	TGTGCCAGCAGCCGCGGCCCGGGGGCTGGAAACACCATATATTTT
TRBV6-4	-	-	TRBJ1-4	CASEVLGAANEKLFF	TGTGCCAGCGAGGTCCTTGGGGCGGCTAATGAAAAACTGTTTTTT
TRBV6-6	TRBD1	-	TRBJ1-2	CASSGTGGPGGYTF	TGTGCCAGCAGTGGGACAGGGGGTCCCGGAGGCTACACCTTC
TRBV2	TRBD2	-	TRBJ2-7	CASRLAGDEQYF	TGTGCCAGCCGTCTAGCGGGAGACGAGCAGTACTTC
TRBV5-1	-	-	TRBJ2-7	CASSSVGTYEQYF	TGCGCCAGCAGCTCAGTCGGGACCTACGAGCAGTACTTC